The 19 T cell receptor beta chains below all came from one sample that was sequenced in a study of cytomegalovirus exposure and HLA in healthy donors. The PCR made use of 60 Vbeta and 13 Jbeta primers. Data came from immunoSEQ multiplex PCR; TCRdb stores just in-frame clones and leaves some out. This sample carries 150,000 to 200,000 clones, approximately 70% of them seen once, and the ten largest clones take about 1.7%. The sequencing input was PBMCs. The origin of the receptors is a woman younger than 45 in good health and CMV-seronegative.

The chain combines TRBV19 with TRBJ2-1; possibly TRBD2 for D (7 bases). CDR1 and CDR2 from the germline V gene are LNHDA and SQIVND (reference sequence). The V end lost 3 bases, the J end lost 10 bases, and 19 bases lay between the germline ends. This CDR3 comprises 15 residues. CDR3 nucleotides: TGTGCCAGTAGTATTCGGGGGGCCCCAGCGGTAGAGCAGTTCTTC. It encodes CASSIRGAPAVEQFF.

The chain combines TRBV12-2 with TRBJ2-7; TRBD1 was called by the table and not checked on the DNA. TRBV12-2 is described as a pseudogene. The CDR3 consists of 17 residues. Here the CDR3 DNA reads TGTGCAAGTCGCTTAGACGTCGACAGGAGGAGCTCCTACGAGCAGTACTTC. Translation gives CASRLDVDRRSSYEQYF.

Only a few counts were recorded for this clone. DNA for the CDR3: TGTGCCAGCAGCTTGTGGGCGGGCCCCTACAATGAGCAGTTCTTC. Encoded protein: CASSLWAGPYNEQFF. The chain links TRBV7-9 to TRBJ2-1; TRBD2 might be the D (5 bases). V was clipped by 3 bases and J by 2 bases, with 11 bases between them. The CDR3 sequence is 15 residues long. CDR1 is SEHNR, CDR2 FQNEAQ, per germline (reference sequence).

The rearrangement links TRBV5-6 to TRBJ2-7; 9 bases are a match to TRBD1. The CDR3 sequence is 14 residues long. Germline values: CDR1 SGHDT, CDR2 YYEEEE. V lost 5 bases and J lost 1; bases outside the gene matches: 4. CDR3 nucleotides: TGTGCCAGCAGGGGGACAGGGCGTTCCTACGAGCAGTACTTC. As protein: CASRGTGRSYEQYF.

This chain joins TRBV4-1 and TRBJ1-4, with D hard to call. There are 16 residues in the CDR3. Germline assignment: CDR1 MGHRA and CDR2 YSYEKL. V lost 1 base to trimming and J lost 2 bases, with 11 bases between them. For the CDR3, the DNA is TGCGCCAGCAGCCAAGTCGGAATGGAGACTAATGAAAAACTGTTTTTT. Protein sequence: CASSQVGMETNEKLFF.

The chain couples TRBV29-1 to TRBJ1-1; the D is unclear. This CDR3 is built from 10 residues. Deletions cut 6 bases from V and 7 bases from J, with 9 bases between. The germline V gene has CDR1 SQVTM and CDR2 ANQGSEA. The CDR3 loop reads CSVSLREAFF. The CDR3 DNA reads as TGCAGCGTATCACTTCGTGAAGCTTTCTTT.

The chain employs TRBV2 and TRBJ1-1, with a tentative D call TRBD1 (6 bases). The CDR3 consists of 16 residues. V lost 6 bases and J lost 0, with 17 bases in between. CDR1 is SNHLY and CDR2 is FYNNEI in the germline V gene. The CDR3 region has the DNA TGTGCCAGCAGGCCTCCGGGACAACGTATGAACACTGAAGCTTTCTTT. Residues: CASRPPGQRMNTEAFF.

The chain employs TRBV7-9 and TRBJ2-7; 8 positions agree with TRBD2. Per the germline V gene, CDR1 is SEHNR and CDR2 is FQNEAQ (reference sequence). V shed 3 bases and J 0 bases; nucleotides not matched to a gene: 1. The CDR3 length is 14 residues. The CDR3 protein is CASSLGTSSYEQYF. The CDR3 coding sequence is TGTGCCAGCAGCTTGGGGACTAGCTCCTACGAGCAGTACTTC.

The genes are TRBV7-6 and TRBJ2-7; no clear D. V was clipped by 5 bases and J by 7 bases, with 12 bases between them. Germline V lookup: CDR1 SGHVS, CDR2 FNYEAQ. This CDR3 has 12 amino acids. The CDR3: CASSPLGREQYF. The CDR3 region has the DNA TGTGCCAGCAGCCCCCTAGGTAGGGAGCAGTACTTC.

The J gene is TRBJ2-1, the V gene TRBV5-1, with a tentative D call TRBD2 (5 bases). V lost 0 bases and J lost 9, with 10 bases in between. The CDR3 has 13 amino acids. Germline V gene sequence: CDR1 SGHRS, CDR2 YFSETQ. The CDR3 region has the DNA TGCGCCAGCAGCTTGGCCAGCGAGGGTGAGCAGTTCTTC. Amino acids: CASSLASEGEQFF.

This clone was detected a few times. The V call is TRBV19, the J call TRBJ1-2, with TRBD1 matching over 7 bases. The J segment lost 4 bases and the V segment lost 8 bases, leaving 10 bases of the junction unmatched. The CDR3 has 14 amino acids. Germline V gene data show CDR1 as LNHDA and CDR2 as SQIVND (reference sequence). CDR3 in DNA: TGTGCCAGTGTACAAACAGGGGTTCTCTATGGCTACACCTTC. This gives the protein CASVQTGVLYGYTF.

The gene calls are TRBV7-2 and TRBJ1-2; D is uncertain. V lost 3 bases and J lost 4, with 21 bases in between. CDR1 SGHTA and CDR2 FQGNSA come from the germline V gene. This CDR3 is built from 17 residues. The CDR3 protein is CASSFSCCSGSLYGYTF. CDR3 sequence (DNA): TGTGCCAGCAGCTTTTCCTGTTGTTCGGGATCCCTCTATGGCTACACCTTC. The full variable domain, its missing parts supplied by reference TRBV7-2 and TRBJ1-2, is GAGVSQSPSNKVTEKGKDVELRCDPISGHTALYWYRQSLGQGLEFLIYFQGNSAPDKSGLPSDRFSAERTGGSVSTLTIQRTQQEDSAVYLCASSFSCCSGSLYGYTFGSGTRLTVV.

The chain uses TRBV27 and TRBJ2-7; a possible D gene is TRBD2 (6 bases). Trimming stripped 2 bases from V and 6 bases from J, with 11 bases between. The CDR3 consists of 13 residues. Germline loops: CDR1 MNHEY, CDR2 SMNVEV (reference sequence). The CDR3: CASSLLGGFEQYF. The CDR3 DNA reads TGTGCCAGCAGTTTACTCGGGGGATTCGAGCAGTACTTC.

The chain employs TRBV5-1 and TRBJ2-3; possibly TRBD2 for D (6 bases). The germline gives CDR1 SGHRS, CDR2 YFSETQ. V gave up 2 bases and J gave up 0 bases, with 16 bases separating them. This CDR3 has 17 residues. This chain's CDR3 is CASSLGLSALSTDTQYF. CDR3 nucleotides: TGCGCCAGCAGCTTAGGACTAAGCGCCCTTAGCACAGATACGCAGTATTTT.

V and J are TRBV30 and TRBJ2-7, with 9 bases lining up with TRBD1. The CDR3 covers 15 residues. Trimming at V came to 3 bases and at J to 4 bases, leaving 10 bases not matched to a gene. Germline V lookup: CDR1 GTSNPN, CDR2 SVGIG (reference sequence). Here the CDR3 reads CAWRGDRVGRYEQYF. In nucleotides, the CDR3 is TGTGCCTGGAGGGGGGACAGGGTGGGTCGGTACGAGCAGTACTTC.

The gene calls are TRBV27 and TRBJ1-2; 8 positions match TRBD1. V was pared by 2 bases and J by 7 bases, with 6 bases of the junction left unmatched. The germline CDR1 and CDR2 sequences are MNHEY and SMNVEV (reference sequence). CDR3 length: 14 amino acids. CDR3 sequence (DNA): TGTGCCAGCAGTTTAAGGACAGGGCTAGTTGGCTACACCTTC. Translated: CASSLRTGLVGYTF.

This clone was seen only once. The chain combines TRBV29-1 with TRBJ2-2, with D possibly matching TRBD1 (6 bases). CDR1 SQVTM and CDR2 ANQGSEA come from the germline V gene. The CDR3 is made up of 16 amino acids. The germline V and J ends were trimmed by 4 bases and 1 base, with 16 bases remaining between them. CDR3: CSVVTQGKGNTGELFF. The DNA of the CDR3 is TGCAGCGTTGTAACCCAGGGGAAGGGGAACACCGGGGAGCTGTTTTTT.

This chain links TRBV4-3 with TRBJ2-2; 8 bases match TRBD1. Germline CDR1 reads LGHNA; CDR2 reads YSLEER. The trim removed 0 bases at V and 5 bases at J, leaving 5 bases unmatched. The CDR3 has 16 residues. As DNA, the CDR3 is TGCGCCAGCAGCCAAGAGATAGGACAGGGAACCGGGGAGCTGTTTTTT. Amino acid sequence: CASSQEIGQGTGELFF.

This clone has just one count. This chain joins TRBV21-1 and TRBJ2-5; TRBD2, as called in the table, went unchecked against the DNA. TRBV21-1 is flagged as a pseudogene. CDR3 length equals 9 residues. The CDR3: CVAGETQYF. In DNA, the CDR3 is TGTGTAGCCGGGGAGACCCAGTACTTC.